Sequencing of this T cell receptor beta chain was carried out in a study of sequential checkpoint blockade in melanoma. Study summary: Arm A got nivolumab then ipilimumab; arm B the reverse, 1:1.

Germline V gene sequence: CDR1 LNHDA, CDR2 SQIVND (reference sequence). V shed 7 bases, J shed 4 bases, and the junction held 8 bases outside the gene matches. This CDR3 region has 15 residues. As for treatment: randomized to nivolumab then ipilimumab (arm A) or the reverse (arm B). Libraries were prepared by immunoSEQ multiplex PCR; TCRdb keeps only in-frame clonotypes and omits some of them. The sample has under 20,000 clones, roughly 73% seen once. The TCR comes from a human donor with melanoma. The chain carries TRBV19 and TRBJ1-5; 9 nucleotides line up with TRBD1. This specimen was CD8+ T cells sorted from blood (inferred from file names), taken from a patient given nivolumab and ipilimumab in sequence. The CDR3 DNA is TGTGCCAGTACCCTTACCGGGACAGGGAATCAGCCCCAGCATTTT. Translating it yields CASTLTGTGNQPQHF.